One T cell receptor (beta chain) is described in this entry. cDNA came from roughly 0.5 to 1 ug RNA primed by random hexamers. From the immunoSEQ multiplex PCR reads, TCRdb called clonotypes with MiXCR, one entry per CDR3 protein. The sample shows a few hundred thousand distinct CDR3 sequences, about 93% of them seen only once. This sample was included in a study of CD8 T cells in Susac syndrome. The germline V gene has CDR1 MGHDK and CDR2 SYGVNS. Between the trimmed V and J ends, which lost 9 bases and 9 bases, there was a span of 13 bases. The CDR3 contains 11 residues. V gene TRBV25-1 combines with J gene TRBJ2-3, with TRBD1 as a possible D gene (6 bases). The TCR was taken from a human donor with multiple sclerosis. The sequencing sample was made of CD8+ T cells from PBMCs. The CDR3 DNA reads as TGTGCCAGTTTCCACAGGGAGACGCAGTATTTT. Protein sequence: CASFHRETQYF.